This T cell receptor (beta chain) derives from a study of T cell repertoires in cytomegalovirus infection. Study-wide background: Well-studied HLA-B-restricted epitopes and recently identified HLA-C-restricted epitopes of CMV were both used in the study.

General study findings and limits: HLA-C-restricted CMV-specific TCR beta clonotypes prevailed in the ex vivo response.

A remark on this clonotype: Its antigen is undetermined.

One entry per CDR3 protein, called by TCRdb with MiXCR from the reads. This table has hundreds of thousands of distinct CDR3 sequences, around 31% appearing once. V lost 4 bases to trimming and J lost 0 bases; unmatched junction nucleotides: 8. Germline V lookup: CDR1 SGHNT, CDR2 YYREEE (reference sequence). The CDR3 sequence is 18 residues long. The sequenced sample was cultured CD8+ T cells from PBMCs, obtained from culture after CMV antigen stimulation. The chain is built from TRBV5-4 and TRBJ2-6; 9 positions match TRBD1. The clonotype comes from a human donor in good health (CMV status not recorded). Some clones in this sample may be carry-over from other donors' samples. CDR3 coding DNA: TGTGCCAGCAGCCCGCTGACAGGGGGTATCTCTGGGGCCAACGTCCTGACTTTC. Amino acids: CASSPLTGGISGANVLTF.